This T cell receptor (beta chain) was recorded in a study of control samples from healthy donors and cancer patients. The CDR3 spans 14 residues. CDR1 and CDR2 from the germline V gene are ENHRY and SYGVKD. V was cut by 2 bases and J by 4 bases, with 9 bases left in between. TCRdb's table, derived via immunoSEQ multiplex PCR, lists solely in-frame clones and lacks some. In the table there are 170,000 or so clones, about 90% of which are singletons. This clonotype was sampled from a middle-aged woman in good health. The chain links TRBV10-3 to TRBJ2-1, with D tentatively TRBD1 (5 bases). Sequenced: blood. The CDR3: CAISELGPYNEQFF. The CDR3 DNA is TGTGCCATCAGTGAGCTGGGGCCGTACAATGAGCAGTTCTTC.